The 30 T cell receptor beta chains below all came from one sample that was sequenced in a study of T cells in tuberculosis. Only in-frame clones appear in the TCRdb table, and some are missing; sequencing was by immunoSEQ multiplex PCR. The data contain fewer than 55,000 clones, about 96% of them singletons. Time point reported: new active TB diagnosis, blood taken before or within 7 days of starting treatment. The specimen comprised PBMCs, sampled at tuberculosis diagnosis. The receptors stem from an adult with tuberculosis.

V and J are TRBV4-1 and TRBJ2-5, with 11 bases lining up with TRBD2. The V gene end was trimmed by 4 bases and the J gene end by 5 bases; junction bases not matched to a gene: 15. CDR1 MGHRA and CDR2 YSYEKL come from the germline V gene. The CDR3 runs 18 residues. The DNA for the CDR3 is TGCGCCAGCAGCCGCGGGTTAGCGGGAGGGCCCTCATGGGAGACCCAGTACTTC. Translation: CASSRGLAGGPSWETQYF.

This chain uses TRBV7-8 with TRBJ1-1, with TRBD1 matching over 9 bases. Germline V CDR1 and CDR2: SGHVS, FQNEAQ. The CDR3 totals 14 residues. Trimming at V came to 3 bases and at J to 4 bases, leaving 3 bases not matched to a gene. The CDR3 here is CASSLGQGFTEAFF. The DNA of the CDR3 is TGTGCCAGCAGCTTGGGACAGGGTTTCACTGAAGCTTTCTTT. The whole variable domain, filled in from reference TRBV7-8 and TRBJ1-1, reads GAGVSQSPRYKVAKRGQDVALRCDPISGHVSLFWYQQALGQGPEFLTYFQNEAQLDKSGLPSDRFFAERPEGSVSTLKIQRTQQEDSAVYLCASSLGQGFTEAFFGQGTRLTVV.

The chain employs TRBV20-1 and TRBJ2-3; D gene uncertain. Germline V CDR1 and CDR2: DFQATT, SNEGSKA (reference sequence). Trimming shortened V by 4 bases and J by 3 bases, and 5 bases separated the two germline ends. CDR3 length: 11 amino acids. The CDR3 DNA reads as TGCAGTGCTATCCTGACAGATACGCAGTATTTT. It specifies CSAILTDTQYF.

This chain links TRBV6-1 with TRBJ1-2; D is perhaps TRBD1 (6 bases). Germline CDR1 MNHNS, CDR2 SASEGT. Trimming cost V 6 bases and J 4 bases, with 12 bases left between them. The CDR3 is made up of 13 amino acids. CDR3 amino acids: CASSLDRSYGYTF. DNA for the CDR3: TGTGCCAGCAGCCTAGACAGGAGCTATGGCTACACCTTC.

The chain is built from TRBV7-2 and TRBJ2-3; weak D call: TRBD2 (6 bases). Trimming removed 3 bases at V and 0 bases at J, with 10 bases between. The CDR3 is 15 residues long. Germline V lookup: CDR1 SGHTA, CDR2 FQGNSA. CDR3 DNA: TGTGCCAGCAGCTTCAAGAGCGGGAGCACAGATACGCAGTATTTT. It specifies CASSFKSGSTDTQYF.

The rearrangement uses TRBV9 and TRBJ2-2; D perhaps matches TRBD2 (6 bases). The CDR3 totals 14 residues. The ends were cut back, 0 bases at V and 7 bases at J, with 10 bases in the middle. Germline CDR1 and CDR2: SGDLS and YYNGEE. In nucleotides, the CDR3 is TGTGCCAGCAGCGTAGAACGGGGGTTCGGGGAGCTGTTTTTT. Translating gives CASSVERGFGELFF.

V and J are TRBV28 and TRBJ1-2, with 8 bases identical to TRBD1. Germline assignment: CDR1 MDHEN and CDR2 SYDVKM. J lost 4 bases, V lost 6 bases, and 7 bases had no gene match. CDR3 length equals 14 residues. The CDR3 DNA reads TGTGCCAGCAGACATCCAGGGGGCAGCTATGGCTACACCTTC. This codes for CASRHPGGSYGYTF.

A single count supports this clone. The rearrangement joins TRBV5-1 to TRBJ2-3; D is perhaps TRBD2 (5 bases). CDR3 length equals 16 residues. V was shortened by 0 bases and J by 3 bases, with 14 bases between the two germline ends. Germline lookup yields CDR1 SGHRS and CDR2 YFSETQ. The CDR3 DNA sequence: TGCGCCAGCAGCTTGGCCGAGGGTTTGACTACAGATACGCAGTATTTT. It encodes CASSLAEGLTTDTQYF.

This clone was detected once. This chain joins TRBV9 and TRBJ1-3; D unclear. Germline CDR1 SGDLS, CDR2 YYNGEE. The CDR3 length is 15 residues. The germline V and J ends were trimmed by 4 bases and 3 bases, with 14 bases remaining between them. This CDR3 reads CASSPAGVVGNTIYF. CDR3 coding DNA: TGTGCCAGCAGCCCTGCCGGGGTAGTTGGAAACACCATATATTTT.

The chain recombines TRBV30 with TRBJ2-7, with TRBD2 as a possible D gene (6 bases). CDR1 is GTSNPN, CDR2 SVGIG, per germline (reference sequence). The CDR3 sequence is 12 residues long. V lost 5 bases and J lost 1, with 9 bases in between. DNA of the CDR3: TGTGCCTGGGGGGGGAATTCCTACGAGCAGTACTTC. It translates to CAWGGNSYEQYF.

CDR3 amino acids: CASSVGGLEGGEQYF. The CDR3 region has the DNA TGTGCCAGCAGCGTAGGGGGGTTGGAGGGTGGCGAGCAGTACTTC. This chain connects TRBV9 to TRBJ2-7; perhaps TRBD2 as D (6 bases). Deletions cut 0 bases from V and 6 bases from J, with 16 bases between. CDR3 length: 15 amino acids. The germline V gene has CDR1 SGDLS and CDR2 YYNGEE.

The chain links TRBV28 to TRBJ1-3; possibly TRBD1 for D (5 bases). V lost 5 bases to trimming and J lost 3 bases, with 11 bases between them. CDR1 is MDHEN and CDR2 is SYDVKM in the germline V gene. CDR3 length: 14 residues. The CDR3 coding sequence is TGTGCCAGCAGTGTAAACAGGTTTGGAAACACCATATATTTT. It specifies CASSVNRFGNTIYF. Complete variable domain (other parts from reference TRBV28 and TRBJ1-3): DVKVTQSSRYLVKRTGEKVFLECVQDMDHENMFWYRQDPGLGLRLIYFSYDVKMKEKGDIPEGYSVSREKKERFSLILESASTNQTSMYLCASSVNRFGNTIYFGEGSWLTVV.

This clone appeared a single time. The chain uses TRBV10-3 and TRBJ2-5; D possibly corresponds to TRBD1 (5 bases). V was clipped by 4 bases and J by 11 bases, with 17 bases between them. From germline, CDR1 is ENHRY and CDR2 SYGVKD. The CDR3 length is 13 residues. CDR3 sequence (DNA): TGTGCCATCAGTGCTGACAGCCGGTCCCCACAGTACTTC. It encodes CAISADSRSPQYF.

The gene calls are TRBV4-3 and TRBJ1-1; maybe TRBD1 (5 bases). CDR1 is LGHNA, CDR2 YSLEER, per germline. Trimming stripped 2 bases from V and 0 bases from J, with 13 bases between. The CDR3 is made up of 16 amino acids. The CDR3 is CASSQTLSRVNTEAFF. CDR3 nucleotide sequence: TGCGCCAGCAGCCAAACTCTCTCCAGGGTGAACACTGAAGCTTTCTTT.

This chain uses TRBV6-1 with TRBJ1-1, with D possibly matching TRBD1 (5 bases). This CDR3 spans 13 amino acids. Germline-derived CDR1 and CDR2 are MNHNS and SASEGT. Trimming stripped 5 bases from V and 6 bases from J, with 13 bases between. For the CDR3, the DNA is TGTGCCAGCAGTCCGGAGGGGCTCGCTGAAGCTTTCTTT. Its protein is CASSPEGLAEAFF.

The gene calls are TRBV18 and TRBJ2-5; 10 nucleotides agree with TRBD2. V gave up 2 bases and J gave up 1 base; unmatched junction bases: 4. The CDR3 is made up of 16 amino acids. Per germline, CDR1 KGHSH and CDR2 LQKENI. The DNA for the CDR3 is TGTGCCAGCTCACCATTCGGGACTAGCGTCCAAGAGACCCAGTACTTC. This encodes CASSPFGTSVQETQYF.

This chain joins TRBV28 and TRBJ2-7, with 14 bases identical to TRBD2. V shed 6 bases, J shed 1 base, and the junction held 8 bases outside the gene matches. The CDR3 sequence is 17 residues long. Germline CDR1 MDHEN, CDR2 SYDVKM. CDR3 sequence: CASRDGTSGSWSYEQYF. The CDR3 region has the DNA TGTGCCAGCAGGGACGGGACTAGCGGGAGTTGGTCCTACGAGCAGTACTTC.

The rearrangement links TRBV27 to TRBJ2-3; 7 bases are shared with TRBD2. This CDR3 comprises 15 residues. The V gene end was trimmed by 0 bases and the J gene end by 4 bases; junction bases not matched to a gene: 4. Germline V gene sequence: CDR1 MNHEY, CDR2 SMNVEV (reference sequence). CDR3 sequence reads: CASSLSGAGADTQYF. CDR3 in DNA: TGTGCCAGCAGTTTATCCGGGGCGGGAGCAGATACGCAGTATTTT.

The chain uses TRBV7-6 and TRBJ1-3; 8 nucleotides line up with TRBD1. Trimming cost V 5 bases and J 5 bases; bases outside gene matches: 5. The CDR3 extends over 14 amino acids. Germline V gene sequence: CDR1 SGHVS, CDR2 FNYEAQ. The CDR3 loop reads CASSRQGIRNTIYF. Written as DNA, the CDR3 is TGTGCCAGCAGCCGACAGGGGATCAGAAACACCATATATTTT.

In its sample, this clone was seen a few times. The CDR3 DNA sequence: TGTGCCAGCAAGCCAGGGGCGTCCACAGATACGCAGTATTTT. Translating it yields CASKPGASTDTQYF. This chain joins TRBV2 and TRBJ2-3, with a weak D call TRBD1 (6 bases). The CDR3 runs 14 residues. V lost 7 bases, J lost 2 bases, and 13 bases lay in between. CDR1 is SNHLY, CDR2 FYNNEI, per germline. The full variable domain, with the rest looked up from reference TRBV2 and TRBJ2-3, is EPEVTQTPSHQVTQMGQEVILRCVPISNHLYFYWYRQILGQKVEFLVSFYNNEISEKSEIFDDQFSVERPDGSNFTLKIRSTKLEDSAMYFCASKPGASTDTQYFGPGTRLTVL.

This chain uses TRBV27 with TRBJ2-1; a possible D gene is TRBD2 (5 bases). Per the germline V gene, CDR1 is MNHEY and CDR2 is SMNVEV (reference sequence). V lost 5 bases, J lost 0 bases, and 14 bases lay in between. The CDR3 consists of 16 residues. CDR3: CASSPGLLSSYNEQFF. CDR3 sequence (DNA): TGTGCCAGCAGTCCCGGACTGTTAAGCTCCTACAATGAGCAGTTCTTC.

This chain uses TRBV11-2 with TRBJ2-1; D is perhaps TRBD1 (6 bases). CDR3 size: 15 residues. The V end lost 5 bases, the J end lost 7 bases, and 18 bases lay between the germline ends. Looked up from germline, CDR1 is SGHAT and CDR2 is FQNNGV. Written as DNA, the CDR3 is TGTGCCAGCAGCCACGATTGGGGGCTAGCAAATGAGCAGTTCTTC. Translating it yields CASSHDWGLANEQFF.

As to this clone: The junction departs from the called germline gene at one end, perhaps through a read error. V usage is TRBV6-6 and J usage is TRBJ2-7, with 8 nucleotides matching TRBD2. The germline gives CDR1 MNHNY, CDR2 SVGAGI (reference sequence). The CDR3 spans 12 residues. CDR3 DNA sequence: TGTGCCAGCAGCTCCACCTCCGGGACTAGTGACTTC. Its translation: CASSSTSGTSDF.

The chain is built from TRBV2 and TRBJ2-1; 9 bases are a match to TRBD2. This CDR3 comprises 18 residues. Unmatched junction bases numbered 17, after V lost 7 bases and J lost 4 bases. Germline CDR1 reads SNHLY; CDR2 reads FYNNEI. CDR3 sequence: CASKAASGTQMLYNEQFF. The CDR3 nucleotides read TGTGCCAGCAAGGCGGCTAGCGGGACCCAAATGCTATACAATGAGCAGTTCTTC. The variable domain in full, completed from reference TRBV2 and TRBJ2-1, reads EPEVTQTPSHQVTQMGQEVILRCVPISNHLYFYWYRQILGQKVEFLVSFYNNEISEKSEIFDDQFSVERPDGSNFTLKIRSTKLEDSAMYFCASKAASGTQMLYNEQFFGPGTRLTVL.

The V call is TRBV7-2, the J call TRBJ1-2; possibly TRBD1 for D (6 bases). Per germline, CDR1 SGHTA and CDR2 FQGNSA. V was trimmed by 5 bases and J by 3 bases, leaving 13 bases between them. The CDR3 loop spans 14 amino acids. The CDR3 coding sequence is TGTGCCAGCAGCCCCCCGGACAGAGACTATGGCTACACCTTC. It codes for CASSPPDRDYGYTF.

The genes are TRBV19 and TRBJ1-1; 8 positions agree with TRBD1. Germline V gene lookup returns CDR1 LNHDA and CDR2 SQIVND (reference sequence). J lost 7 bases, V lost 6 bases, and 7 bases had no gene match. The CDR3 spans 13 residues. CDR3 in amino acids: CASSLTGVDEAFF. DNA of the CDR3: TGTGCCAGTAGCCTGACAGGGGTTGATGAAGCTTTCTTT.

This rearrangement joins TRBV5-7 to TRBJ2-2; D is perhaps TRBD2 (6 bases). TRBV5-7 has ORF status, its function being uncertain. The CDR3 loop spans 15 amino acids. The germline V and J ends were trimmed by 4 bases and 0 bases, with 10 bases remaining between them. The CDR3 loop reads CASSGRDSNTGELFF. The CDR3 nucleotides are TGTGCCAGCAGCGGCAGGGACTCGAACACCGGGGAGCTGTTTTTT.

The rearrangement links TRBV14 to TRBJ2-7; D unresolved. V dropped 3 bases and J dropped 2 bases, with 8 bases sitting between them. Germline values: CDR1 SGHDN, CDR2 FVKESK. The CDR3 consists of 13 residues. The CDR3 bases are TGTGCCAGCAGCCACGGCGGCCCCTACGAGCAGTACTTC. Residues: CASSHGGPYEQYF.

The CDR3 here is CASSRPGTGNEQFF. CDR3 DNA sequence: TGTGCCAGCAGCCGTCCCGGGACAGGGAATGAGCAGTTCTTC. The gene calls are TRBV7-2 and TRBJ2-1, with 9 bases fitting TRBD1. Germline V gene lookup returns CDR1 SGHTA and CDR2 FQGNSA. J was trimmed by 7 bases and V by 5 bases; bases with no gene match: 6. CDR3 length: 14 amino acids.

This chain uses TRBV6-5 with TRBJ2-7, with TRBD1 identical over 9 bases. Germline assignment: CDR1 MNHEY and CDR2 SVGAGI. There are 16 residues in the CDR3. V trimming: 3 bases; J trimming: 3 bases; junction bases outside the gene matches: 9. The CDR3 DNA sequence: TGTGCCAGCAGTTATGGCCCATCGGGACAGGGCTACGAGCAGTACTTC. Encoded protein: CASSYGPSGQGYEQYF.